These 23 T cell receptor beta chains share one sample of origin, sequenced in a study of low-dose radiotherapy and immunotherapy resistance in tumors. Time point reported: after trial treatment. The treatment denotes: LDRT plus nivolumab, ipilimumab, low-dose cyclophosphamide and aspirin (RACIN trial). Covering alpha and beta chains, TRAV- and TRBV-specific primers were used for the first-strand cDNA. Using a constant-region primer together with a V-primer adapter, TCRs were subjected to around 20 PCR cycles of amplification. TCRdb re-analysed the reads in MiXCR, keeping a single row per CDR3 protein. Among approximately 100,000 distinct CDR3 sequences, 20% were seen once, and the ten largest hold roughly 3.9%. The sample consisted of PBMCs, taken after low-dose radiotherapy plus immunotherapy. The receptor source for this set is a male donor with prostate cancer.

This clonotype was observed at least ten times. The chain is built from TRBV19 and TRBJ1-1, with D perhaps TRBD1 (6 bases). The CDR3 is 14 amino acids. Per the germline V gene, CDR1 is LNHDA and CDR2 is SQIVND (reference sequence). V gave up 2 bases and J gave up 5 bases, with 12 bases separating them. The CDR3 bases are TGTGCCAGTAGTATATCTGGTGGACAGACTGAAGCTTTCTTT. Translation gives CASSISGGQTEAFF.

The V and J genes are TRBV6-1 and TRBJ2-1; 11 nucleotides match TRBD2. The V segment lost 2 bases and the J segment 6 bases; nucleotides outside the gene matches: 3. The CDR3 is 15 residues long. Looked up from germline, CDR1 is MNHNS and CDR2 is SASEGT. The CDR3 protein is CASSELAGGFNEQFF. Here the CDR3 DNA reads TGTGCCAGCAGTGAACTAGCGGGGGGCTTCAATGAGCAGTTCTTC.

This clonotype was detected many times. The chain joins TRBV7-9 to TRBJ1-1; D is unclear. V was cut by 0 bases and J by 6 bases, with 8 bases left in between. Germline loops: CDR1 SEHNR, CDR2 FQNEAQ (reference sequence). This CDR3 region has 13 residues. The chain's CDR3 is CASSLARSAEAFF. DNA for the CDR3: TGTGCCAGCAGCTTAGCCCGGTCGGCTGAAGCTTTCTTT.

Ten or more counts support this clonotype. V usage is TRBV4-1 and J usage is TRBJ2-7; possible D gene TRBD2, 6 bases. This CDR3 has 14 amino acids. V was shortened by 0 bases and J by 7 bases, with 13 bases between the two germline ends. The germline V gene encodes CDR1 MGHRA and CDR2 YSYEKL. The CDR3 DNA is TGCGCCAGCAGCCAAGACGGCGGGGAGCGGGAGCAGTACTTC. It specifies CASSQDGGEREQYF.

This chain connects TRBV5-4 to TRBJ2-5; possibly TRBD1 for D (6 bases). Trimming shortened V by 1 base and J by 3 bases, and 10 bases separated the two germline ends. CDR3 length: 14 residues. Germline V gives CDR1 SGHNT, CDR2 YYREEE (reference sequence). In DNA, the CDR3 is TGTGCCAGCAGCTTGAACAGGGAGAAAGAGACCCAGTACTTC. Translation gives CASSLNREKETQYF.

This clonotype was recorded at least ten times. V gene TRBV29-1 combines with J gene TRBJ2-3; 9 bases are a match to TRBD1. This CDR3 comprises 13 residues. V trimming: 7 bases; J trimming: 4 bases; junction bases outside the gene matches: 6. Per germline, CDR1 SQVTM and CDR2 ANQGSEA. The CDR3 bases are TGCAGCGAAATGGGGACAGGGTCAGATACGCAGTATTTT. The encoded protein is CSEMGTGSDTQYF.

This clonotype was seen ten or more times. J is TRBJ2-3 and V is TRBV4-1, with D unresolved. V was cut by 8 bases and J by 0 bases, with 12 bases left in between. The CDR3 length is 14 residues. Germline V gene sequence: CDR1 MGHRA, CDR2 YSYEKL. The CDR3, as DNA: TGCGCCAGCTCCGACTCTACTAGCACAGATACGCAGTATTTT. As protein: CASSDSTSTDTQYF.

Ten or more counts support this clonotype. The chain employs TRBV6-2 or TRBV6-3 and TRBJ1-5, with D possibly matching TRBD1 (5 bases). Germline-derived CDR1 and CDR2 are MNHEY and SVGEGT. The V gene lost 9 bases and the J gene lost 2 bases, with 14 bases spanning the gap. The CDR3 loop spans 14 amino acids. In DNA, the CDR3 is TGTGCCAGTCGGGTGGGGCAGGGCAATCAGCCCCAGCATTTT. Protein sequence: CASRVGQGNQPQHF.

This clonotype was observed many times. CDR3: CASNFGMTNYGYTF. CDR3 in DNA: TGTGCCAGCAATTTTGGCATGACTAACTATGGCTACACCTTC. The rearrangement links TRBV12-3 or TRBV12-4 to TRBJ1-2, with D uncertain. The CDR3 extends over 14 amino acids. The V and J ends lost 7 bases and 0 bases respectively, with 12 bases between them.

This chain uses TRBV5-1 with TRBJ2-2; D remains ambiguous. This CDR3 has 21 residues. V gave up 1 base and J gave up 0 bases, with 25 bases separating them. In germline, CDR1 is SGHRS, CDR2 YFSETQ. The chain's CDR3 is CASSLLSVWEAENTNTGELFF. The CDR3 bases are TGCGCCAGCAGCTTGTTGTCTGTATGGGAAGCCGAAAATACGAACACCGGGGAGCTGTTTTTT. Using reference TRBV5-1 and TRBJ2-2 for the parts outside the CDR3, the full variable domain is KAGVTQTPRYLIKTRGQQVTLSCSPISGHRSVSWYQQTPGQGLQFLFEYFSETQRNKGNFPGRFSGRQFSNSRSEMNVSTLELGDSALYLCASSLLSVWEAENTNTGELFFGEGSRLTVL.

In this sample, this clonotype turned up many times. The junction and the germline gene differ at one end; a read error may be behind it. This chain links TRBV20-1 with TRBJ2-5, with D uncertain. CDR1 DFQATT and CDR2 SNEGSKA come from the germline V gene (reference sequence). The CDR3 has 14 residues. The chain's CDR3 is CSARDPLDLASPNF. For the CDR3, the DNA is TGCAGTGCTAGAGATCCCCTTGACCTGGCCTCCCCCAACTTC.

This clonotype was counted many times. This CDR3 is CSASTLAGGPSTDTQYF. The CDR3 coding sequence is TGCAGTGCTAGTACTCTAGCGGGGGGCCCTAGCACAGATACGCAGTATTTT. This chain uses TRBV20-1 with TRBJ2-3; 11 nucleotides agree with TRBD2. The CDR3 loop spans 17 amino acids. Germline V gives CDR1 DFQATT, CDR2 SNEGSKA (reference sequence). The ends lost 3 bases at V and 0 bases at J; junction bases unmatched: 8.

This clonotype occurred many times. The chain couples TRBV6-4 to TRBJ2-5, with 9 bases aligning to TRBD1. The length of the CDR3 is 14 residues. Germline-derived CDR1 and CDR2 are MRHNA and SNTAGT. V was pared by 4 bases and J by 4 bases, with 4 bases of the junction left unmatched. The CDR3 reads CASSADRGAETQYF. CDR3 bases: TGTGCCAGCAGTGCCGACAGGGGGGCAGAGACCCAGTACTTC.

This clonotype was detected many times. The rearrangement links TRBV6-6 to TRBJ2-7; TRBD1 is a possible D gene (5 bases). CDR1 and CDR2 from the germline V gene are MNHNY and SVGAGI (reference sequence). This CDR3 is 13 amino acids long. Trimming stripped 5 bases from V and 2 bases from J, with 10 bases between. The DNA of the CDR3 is TGTGCCAGCAGTGAACAGGAGACCTACGAGCAGTACTTC. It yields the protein CASSEQETYEQYF.

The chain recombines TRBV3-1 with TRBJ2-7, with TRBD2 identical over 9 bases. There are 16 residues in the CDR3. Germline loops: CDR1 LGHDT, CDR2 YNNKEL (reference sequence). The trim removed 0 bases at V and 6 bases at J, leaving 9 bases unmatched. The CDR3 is CASSQDPSGAGAEQYF. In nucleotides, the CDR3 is TGTGCCAGCAGCCAAGATCCTAGCGGGGCCGGCGCCGAGCAGTACTTC.

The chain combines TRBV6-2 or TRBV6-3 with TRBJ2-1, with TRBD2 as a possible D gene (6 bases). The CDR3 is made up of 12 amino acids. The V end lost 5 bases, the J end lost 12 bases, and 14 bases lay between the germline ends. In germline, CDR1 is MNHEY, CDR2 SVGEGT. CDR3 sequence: CASSTPLRGQFF. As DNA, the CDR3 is TGTGCCAGCAGTACACCCCTGCGGGGGCAGTTCTTC.

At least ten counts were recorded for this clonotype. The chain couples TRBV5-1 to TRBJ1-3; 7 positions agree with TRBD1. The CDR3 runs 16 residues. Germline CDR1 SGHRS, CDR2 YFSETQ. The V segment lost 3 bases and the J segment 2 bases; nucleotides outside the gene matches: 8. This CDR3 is CASSSTAGTAGNTIYF. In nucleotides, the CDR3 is TGCGCCAGCAGCTCTACCGCCGGGACAGCTGGAAACACCATATATTTT.

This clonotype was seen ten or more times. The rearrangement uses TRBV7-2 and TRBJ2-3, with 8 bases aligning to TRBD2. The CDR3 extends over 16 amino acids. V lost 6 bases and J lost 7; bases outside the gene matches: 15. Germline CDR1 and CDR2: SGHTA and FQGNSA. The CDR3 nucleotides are TGTGCCAGCAGTCCCCCGGGGGGGCGGGGGTCGAATACGCAGTATTTT. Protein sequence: CASSPPGGRGSNTQYF.

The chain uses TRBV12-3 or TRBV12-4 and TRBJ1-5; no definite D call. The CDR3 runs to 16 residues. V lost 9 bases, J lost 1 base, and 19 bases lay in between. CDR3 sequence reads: CASSPGRLRSNQPQHF. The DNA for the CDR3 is TGTGCCAGTAGTCCAGGACGGTTACGGAGCAATCAGCCCCAGCATTTT.

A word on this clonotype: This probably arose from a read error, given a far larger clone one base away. This CDR3 is CAMSSWGPNEQFF. The CDR3 coding sequence is TGTGCCATGTCTAGCTGGGGACCCAATGAGCAGTTCTTC. This chain uses TRBV6-9 with TRBJ2-1; D tentatively fits TRBD1 or TRBD2 (5 bases each). The CDR3 runs to 13 residues. V was pared by 10 bases and J by 6 bases, with 16 bases between. Germline V gives CDR1 MNHGY, CDR2 SVAAGI.

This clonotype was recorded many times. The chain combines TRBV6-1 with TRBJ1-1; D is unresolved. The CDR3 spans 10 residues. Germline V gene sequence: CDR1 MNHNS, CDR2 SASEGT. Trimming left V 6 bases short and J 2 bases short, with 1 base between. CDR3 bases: TGTGCCAGCAGAAACACTGAAGCTTTCTTT. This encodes CASRNTEAFF.

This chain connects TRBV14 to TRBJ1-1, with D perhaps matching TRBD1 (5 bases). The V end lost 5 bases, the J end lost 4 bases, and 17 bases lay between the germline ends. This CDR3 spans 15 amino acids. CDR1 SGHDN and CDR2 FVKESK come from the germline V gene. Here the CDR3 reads CASSVAGGRGTEAFF. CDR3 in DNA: TGTGCCAGCAGCGTGGCCGGAGGGAGGGGCACTGAAGCTTTCTTT.

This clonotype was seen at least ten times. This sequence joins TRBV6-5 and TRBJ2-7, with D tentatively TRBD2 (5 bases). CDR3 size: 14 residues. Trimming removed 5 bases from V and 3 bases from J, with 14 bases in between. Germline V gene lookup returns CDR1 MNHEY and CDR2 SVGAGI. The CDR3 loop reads CASSRVSSGYEQYF. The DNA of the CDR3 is TGTGCCAGCAGTCGCGTCAGCAGCGGCTACGAGCAGTACTTC.